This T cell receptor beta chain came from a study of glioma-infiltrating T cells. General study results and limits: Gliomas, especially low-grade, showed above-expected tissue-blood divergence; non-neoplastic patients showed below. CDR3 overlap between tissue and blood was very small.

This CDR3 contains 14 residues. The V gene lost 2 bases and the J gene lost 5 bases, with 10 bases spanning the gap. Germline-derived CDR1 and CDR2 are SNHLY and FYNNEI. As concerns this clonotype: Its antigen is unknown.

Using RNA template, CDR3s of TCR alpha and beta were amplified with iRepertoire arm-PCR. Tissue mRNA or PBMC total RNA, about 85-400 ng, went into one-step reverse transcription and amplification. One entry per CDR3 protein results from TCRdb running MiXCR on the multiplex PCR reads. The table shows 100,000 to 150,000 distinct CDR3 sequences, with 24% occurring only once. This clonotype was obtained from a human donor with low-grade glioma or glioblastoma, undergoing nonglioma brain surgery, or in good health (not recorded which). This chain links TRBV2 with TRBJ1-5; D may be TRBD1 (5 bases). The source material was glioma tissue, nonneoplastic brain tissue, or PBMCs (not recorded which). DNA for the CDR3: TGTGCCAGCAGTGAACTCAGGGCGGATCAGCCCCAGCATTTT. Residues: CASSELRADQPQHF. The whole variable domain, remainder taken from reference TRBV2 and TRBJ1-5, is EPEVTQTPSHQVTQMGQEVILRCVPISNHLYFYWYRQILGQKVEFLVSFYNNEISEKSEIFDDQFSVERPDGSNFTLKIRSTKLEDSAMYFCASSELRADQPQHFGDGTRLSIL.